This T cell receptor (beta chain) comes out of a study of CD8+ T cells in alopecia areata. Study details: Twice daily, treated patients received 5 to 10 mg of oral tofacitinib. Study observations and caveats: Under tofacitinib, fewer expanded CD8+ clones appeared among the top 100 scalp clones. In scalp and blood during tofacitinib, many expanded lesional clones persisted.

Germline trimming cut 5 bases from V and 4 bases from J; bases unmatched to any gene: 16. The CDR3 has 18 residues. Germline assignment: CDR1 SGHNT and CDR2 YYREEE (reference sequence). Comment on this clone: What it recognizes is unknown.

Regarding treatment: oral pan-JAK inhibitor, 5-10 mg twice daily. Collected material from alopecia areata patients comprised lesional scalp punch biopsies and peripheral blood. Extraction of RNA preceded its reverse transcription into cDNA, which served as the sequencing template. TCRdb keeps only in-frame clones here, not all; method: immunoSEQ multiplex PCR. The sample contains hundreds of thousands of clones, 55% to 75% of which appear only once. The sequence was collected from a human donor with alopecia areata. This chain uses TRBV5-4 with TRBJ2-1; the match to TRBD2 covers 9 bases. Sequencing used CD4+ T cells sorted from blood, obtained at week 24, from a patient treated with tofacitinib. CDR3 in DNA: TGTGCCAGCAGTTCCGCCACTCGCGGGGGGGCGAAGTACAATGAGCAGTTCTTC. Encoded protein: CASSSATRGGAKYNEQFF.